Shown below are 19 T cell receptor beta chains from a single sample sequenced in a study of cytotoxic CD8 clonotypes in ibrutinib-treated CLL. Data came from immunoSEQ multiplex PCR; TCRdb stores just in-frame clones and leaves some out. The sample has roughly 330,000 clones, under 70% seen once. Specimen: PBMCs, collected after 36 months of ibrutinib treatment. The receptors were sampled from a human donor with chronic lymphocytic leukemia.

V is TRBV5-4 and J is TRBJ2-5, with TRBD2 matching over 8 bases. The germline gives CDR1 SGHNT, CDR2 YYREEE (reference sequence). Trimming cost V 0 bases and J 5 bases; bases outside gene matches: 6. CDR3 length: 15 amino acids. Written as DNA, the CDR3 is TGTGCCAGCAGCTTGGACTGGCTAGCGGGCGAGACCCAGTACTTC. It translates to CASSLDWLAGETQYF.

The rearrangement uses TRBV15 and TRBJ1-2; no clear D. There are 15 residues in the CDR3. The germline V and J ends were trimmed by 1 base and 6 bases, with 15 bases remaining between them. CDR1 is LNHNV and CDR2 is YYDKDF in the germline V gene (reference sequence). CDR3 amino acids: CATSRARGYGDGYTF. The CDR3 bases are TGTGCCACCAGCAGAGCCCGAGGTTATGGCGATGGCTACACCTTC.

This clone has a handful of counts. The gene calls are TRBV20-1 and TRBJ2-7; D possibly corresponds to TRBD2 (5 bases). Germline V gene lookup returns CDR1 DFQATT and CDR2 SNEGSKA (reference sequence). This CDR3 comprises 11 residues. Deletions cut 5 bases from V and 9 bases from J, with 14 bases between. CDR3 sequence (DNA): TGCAGTGCTGGCCGTATAGCGCGGCAGTACTTC. Protein product: CSAGRIARQYF.

The rearrangement uses TRBV15 and TRBJ2-5; TRBD2 aligns across 14 bases. The CDR3 loop spans 15 amino acids. Germline trimming cut 1 base from V and 5 bases from J; bases unmatched to any gene: 0. The germline V gene has CDR1 LNHNV and CDR2 YYDKDF (reference sequence). The CDR3 reads CATSRGTSGRETQYF. DNA of the CDR3: TGTGCCACCAGCAGAGGGACTAGCGGGAGGGAGACCCAGTACTTC.

The J gene is TRBJ2-7, the V gene TRBV4-1; 7 bases agree with TRBD1. The V segment lost 2 bases and the J segment 3 bases; nucleotides outside the gene matches: 7. CDR1 and CDR2 from the germline V gene are MGHRA and YSYEKL. This CDR3 contains 15 residues. The CDR3 sequence: CASSQNIRDSYEQYF. In DNA, the CDR3 is TGCGCCAGCAGCCAAAATATACGGGACAGCTACGAGCAGTACTTC.

The V and J genes are TRBV28 and TRBJ2-5; D remains unclear. The germline V gene encodes CDR1 MDHEN and CDR2 SYDVKM. The V end was cut by 5 bases, the J end by 7 bases, with 8 bases between. The CDR3 has 11 residues. The CDR3 coding sequence is TGTGCCAGCAGTCCCGGCAGGACCCAGTACTTC. This translates into CASSPGRTQYF.

The V call is TRBV11-2, the J call TRBJ1-5; TRBD1 might be the D (6 bases). The germline V gene encodes CDR1 SGHAT and CDR2 FQNNGV. Trimming took 5 bases from V and 4 from J, leaving 24 bases between them. The CDR3 totals 18 residues. The CDR3 DNA follows: TGTGCCAGCAGCGGATTACCTATTCTGGACAGTAAAAATCAGCCCCAGCATTTT. Translated, it gives CASSGLPILDSKNQPQHF.

The CDR3 protein is CARLPDGERDYTF. CDR3 DNA: TGTGCCAGACTCCCTGACGGGGAAAGAGACTACACCTTC. This chain joins TRBV25-1 and TRBJ1-2, with no clear D. V lost 9 bases and J lost 10, with 21 bases in between. Germline assignment: CDR1 MGHDK and CDR2 SYGVNS. The CDR3 runs to 13 residues.

This chain uses TRBV5-1 with TRBJ1-3; D possibly corresponds to TRBD1 (6 bases). Trimming took off 2 bases at V and 0 bases at J, with 12 bases between the two ends. This CDR3 region has 16 residues. Germline lookup yields CDR1 SGHRS and CDR2 YFSETQ. The CDR3 DNA is TGCGCCAGCAGCTTCGGAGCAGGGGACTCTGGAAACACCATATATTTT. Residues: CASSFGAGDSGNTIYF.

This clone showed up just a few times. The rearrangement links TRBV28 to TRBJ1-2; D gene ambiguous. Germline CDR1 MDHEN, CDR2 SYDVKM. Trimming shortened V by 3 bases and J by 2 bases, and 7 bases separated the two germline ends. The length of the CDR3 is 13 residues. CDR3 nucleotides: TGTGCCAGCAGTTTTGCGGGAAACTATGGCTACACCTTC. It codes for CASSFAGNYGYTF.

The V gene is TRBV6-6, the J gene TRBJ2-3, with D maybe TRBD2 (6 bases). The V gene's germline CDR1 is MNHNY and CDR2 SVGAGI (reference sequence). V lost 0 bases and J 0 bases, leaving 7 bases between the germline ends. The CDR3 totals 15 residues. In nucleotides, the CDR3 is TGTGCCAGCAGTTACTCCGCGGGGAGCACAGATACGCAGTATTTT. Translation: CASSYSAGSTDTQYF.

This clone was observed a handful of times. The V call is TRBV7-9, the J call TRBJ2-1, with 8 positions matching TRBD2. Germline V gene sequence: CDR1 SEHNR, CDR2 FQNEAQ (reference sequence). There are 13 residues in the CDR3. After removal of 8 bases from V and 4 bases from J, the junction contained 4 bases not matched to a gene. The chain's CDR3 is CASPGGVYNEQFF. For the CDR3, the DNA is TGTGCCAGCCCCGGGGGGGTATACAATGAGCAGTTCTTC.

The chain combines TRBV7-9 with TRBJ2-2; 7 bases line up with TRBD1. V gave up 5 bases and J gave up 7 bases; unmatched junction bases: 7. The CDR3 is made up of 14 amino acids. CDR1 is SEHNR and CDR2 is FQNEAQ in the germline V gene (reference sequence). In DNA form, the CDR3 reads TGTGCCAGCAGCAGGAGACAGGGATTCGGGGAGCTGTTTTTT. Protein: CASSRRQGFGELFF.

The CDR3 DNA sequence: TGTGCCAGCAGTTTTCGGCACAGGGGCGAAGAGACCCAGTACTTC. This gives the protein CASSFRHRGEETQYF. The V gene is TRBV27, the J gene TRBJ2-5; 7 nucleotides align to TRBD1. This CDR3 comprises 15 residues. The V gene's germline CDR1 is MNHEY and CDR2 SMNVEV (reference sequence). V shed 3 bases and J 3 bases; nucleotides not matched to a gene: 7.

The chain uses TRBV5-5 and TRBJ2-3; TRBD2 is a possible D gene (5 bases). Between the trimmed V and J ends, which lost 0 bases and 2 bases, there was a span of 10 bases. Per the germline V gene, CDR1 is SGHKS and CDR2 is YYEKEE (reference sequence). The CDR3 contains 15 residues. The CDR3 spells CASSLASQYTDTQYF. CDR3 bases: TGTGCCAGCAGCTTGGCTAGCCAATACACAGATACGCAGTATTTT.

The chain couples TRBV6-5 to TRBJ1-1; D gene unclear. The CDR3 runs to 14 residues. Per germline, CDR1 MNHEY and CDR2 SVGAGI. Trimming took 0 bases from V and 0 from J, leaving 5 bases between them. The CDR3 DNA reads as TGTGCCAGCAGTTACTCGGAGGTGAACACTGAAGCTTTCTTT. Translating gives CASSYSEVNTEAFF.

The gene calls are TRBV6-6 and TRBJ1-1; D unresolved. Germline values: CDR1 MNHNY, CDR2 SVGAGI (reference sequence). The V end was cut by 0 bases, the J end by 1 base, with 6 bases between. The CDR3 is 14 residues long. The CDR3 region is CASSYSHGNTEAFF. The CDR3 DNA is TGTGCCAGCAGTTACTCGCACGGGAACACTGAAGCTTTCTTT.

This clone was seen only once. This chain links TRBV28 with TRBJ2-1, with D possibly called TRBD1 or TRBD2 (5 bases each). Per germline, CDR1 MDHEN and CDR2 SYDVKM. V was pared by 1 base and J by 9 bases, with 13 bases between. CDR3 length equals 14 residues. Written as DNA, the CDR3 is TGTGCCAGCAGTTTATATCTAGCCGGGGCTGAGCAGTTCTTC. As protein: CASSLYLAGAEQFF. Combining the CDR3 with reference TRBV28 and TRBJ2-1 gives the whole variable domain DVKVTQSSRYLVKRTGEKVFLECVQDMDHENMFWYRQDPGLGLRLIYFSYDVKMKEKGDIPEGYSVSREKKERFSLILESASTNQTSMYLCASSLYLAGAEQFFGPGTRLTVL.

The J gene is TRBJ2-5, the V gene TRBV11-2, with D perhaps TRBD1 (5 bases). Trimming removed 1 base at V and 5 bases at J, with 14 bases between. Germline V gene data show CDR1 as SGHAT and CDR2 as FQNNGV. This CDR3 comprises 15 residues. Written as DNA, the CDR3 is TGTGCCAGCAGCTTAGGAGAAACAGGTCAGGAGACCCAGTACTTC. Its translation: CASSLGETGQETQYF.